Following are 25 T cell receptor beta chains from one sample sequenced in a study of blood T cell repertoires in COVID-19. Clones were read by immunoSEQ multiplex PCR, and TCRdb kept only the in-frame ones, dropping some. This table holds 250,000 to 350,000 clones, about 81% found once. Sequencing was done on a sample of peripheral blood. The source of these receptors is a human donor with COVID-19, enrolled during active disease. The donor label of this sample is uncertain.

The V and J genes are TRBV5-1 and TRBJ2-1; 16 positions agree with TRBD2. Germline assignment: CDR1 SGHRS and CDR2 YFSETQ. The CDR3 has 16 amino acids. The V segment lost 2 bases and the J segment 9 bases; nucleotides outside the gene matches: 5. CDR3 loop: CASSLGTSGREGEQFF. The CDR3 DNA reads TGCGCCAGCAGCTTAGGGACTAGCGGGAGGGAGGGTGAGCAGTTCTTC.

The chain uses TRBV28 and TRBJ2-3; tentatively, D is TRBD1 (6 bases). CDR3 length: 14 residues. Germline V lookup: CDR1 MDHEN, CDR2 SYDVKM. The V end lost 6 bases, the J end lost 4 bases, and 14 bases lay between the germline ends. CDR3 DNA sequence: TGTGCCAGCAGCACTCTACAGGGCCCAGATACGCAGTATTTT. It translates to CASSTLQGPDTQYF.

This clone has only a few counts. This chain uses TRBV5-4 with TRBJ2-2; D is perhaps TRBD1 (5 bases). The CDR3 length is 15 residues. V gave up 1 base and J gave up 1 base, with 8 bases separating them. CDR1 and CDR2 (germline): SGHNT, YYREEE (reference sequence). CDR3 nucleotide sequence: TGTGCCAGCAGCTTGCGAGACAGGAACACCGGGGAGCTGTTTTTT. Encoded protein: CASSLRDRNTGELFF.

The rearrangement uses TRBV5-6 and TRBJ1-1; D call uncertain. V lost 4 bases and J lost 0, with 13 bases in between. The CDR3 length is 15 residues. CDR1 is SGHDT and CDR2 is YYEEEE in the germline V gene. In DNA form, the CDR3 reads TGTGCCAGCAGCCCCATAGGCGGGATGAACACTGAAGCTTTCTTT. Its protein product is CASSPIGGMNTEAFF.

Concerning this clone itself: Other nucleotide sequences from this sample produce the same CDR3. The chain recombines TRBV20-1 with TRBJ2-5, with 9 bases that match TRBD2. V dropped 3 bases and J dropped 2; count of bases not matched to a gene: 4. Germline CDR1 and CDR2: DFQATT and SNEGSKA (reference sequence). The CDR3 covers 14 residues. CDR3 region: CSASRLAGQETQYF. Here the CDR3 DNA reads TGCAGTGCTAGTAGGCTAGCGGGGCAAGAGACCCAGTACTTC.

This rearrangement joins TRBV30 to TRBJ2-1; D is perhaps TRBD2 (5 bases). Trimming cost V 0 bases and J 9 bases, with 9 bases left between them. The germline V gene encodes CDR1 GTSNPN and CDR2 SVGIG (reference sequence). The CDR3 covers 12 residues. The CDR3 loop is CAWSVGSPEQFF. In nucleotides, the CDR3 is TGTGCCTGGAGTGTTGGGAGCCCTGAGCAGTTCTTC.

The chain recombines TRBV6-2 or TRBV6-3 with TRBJ1-4; 7 nucleotides line up with TRBD1. J lost 2 bases, V lost 6 bases, and 6 bases had no gene match. This CDR3 region has 15 residues. CDR1 and CDR2 (germline): MNHEY, SVGEGT. The CDR3 sequence: CASRPTGVTNEKLFF. In nucleotides, the CDR3 is TGTGCCAGCAGGCCTACAGGGGTGACTAATGAAAAACTGTTTTTT.

The CDR3 is CASSEEDVSYNEQFF. The CDR3 nucleotides are TGTGCCAGCAGTGAAGAGGATGTCTCCTACAATGAGCAGTTCTTC. J is TRBJ2-1 and V is TRBV25-1; D ambiguous. The CDR3 contains 15 residues. V was cut by 2 bases and J by 0 bases, with 8 bases left in between. Germline V gives CDR1 MGHDK, CDR2 SYGVNS.

The chain employs TRBV24-1 and TRBJ1-4, with D possibly TRBD1 on 5 matching bases. Trimming removed 6 bases at V and 6 bases at J, with 16 bases between. Germline CDR1 and CDR2: KGHDR and SFDVKD. This CDR3 region has 15 residues. The CDR3 DNA reads as TGTGCCACCAGTCCCGGGCGCAGGGTGGATGAAAAACTGTTTTTT. Amino acids: CATSPGRRVDEKLFF.

This sequence joins TRBV30 and TRBJ2-5; D remains ambiguous. Trimming took 1 base from V and 5 from J, leaving 5 bases between them. Germline V gene data show CDR1 as GTSNPN and CDR2 as SVGIG (reference sequence). CDR3 length: 11 amino acids. The CDR3 DNA is TGTGCCTGGAGTGAGAGTGAGACCCAGTACTTC. It codes for CAWSESETQYF.

CDR3 sequence reads: CASSSAGGTETQYF. CDR3 in DNA: TGTGCCAGCTCAAGTGCAGGGGGCACAGAGACCCAGTACTTC. This chain links TRBV18 with TRBJ2-5; 8 bases line up with TRBD1. Germline V CDR1 and CDR2: KGHSH, LQKENI. CDR3 length equals 14 residues. V dropped 5 bases and J dropped 4; count of bases not matched to a gene: 6. Together with reference TRBV18 and TRBJ2-5, the CDR3 gives the full variable domain: NAGVMQNPRHLVRRRGQEARLRCSPMKGHSHVYWYRQLPEEGLKFMVYLQKENIIDESGMPKERFSAEFPKEGPSILRIQQVVRGDSAAYFCASSSAGGTETQYFGPGTRLLVL.

The V gene is TRBV7-9, the J gene TRBJ1-4, with a weak D call TRBD1 (6 bases). V lost 4 bases and J lost 10, with 22 bases in between. CDR3 length: 16 amino acids. Germline V gives CDR1 SEHNR, CDR2 FQNEAQ (reference sequence). The DNA for the CDR3 is TGTGCCAGCAGCTCCTGGGGGCAGGTCAGAACGGGAAAACTGTTTTTT. Its translation is CASSSWGQVRTGKLFF.

This clone was detected a few times. This chain connects TRBV12-5 to TRBJ2-7, with D possibly matching TRBD1 (5 bases). Germline lookup yields CDR1 LGHNT and CDR2 FRNRAP. The CDR3 loop spans 13 amino acids. V was trimmed by 7 bases and J by 3 bases, leaving 13 bases between them. The CDR3 sequence: CASVFQGGYEQYF. As DNA, the CDR3 is TGTGCTAGTGTCTTCCAGGGCGGCTACGAGCAGTACTTC.

V gene TRBV9 combines with J gene TRBJ2-5; tentatively, D is TRBD1 (6 bases). The germline V and J ends were trimmed by 0 bases and 4 bases, with 16 bases remaining between them. The germline CDR1 and CDR2 sequences are SGDLS and YYNGEE. The CDR3 is 16 residues long. In DNA form, the CDR3 reads TGTGCCAGCAGCGTAGCTTCAGGGGTCAGCGGAGAGACCCAGTACTTC. Amino acid sequence: CASSVASGVSGETQYF.

This chain connects TRBV9 to TRBJ1-4; 8 positions agree with TRBD1. Germline CDR1 reads SGDLS; CDR2 reads YYNGEE. This CDR3 region has 15 residues. The V and J ends lost 3 bases and 5 bases, in that order; junction bases with no gene match: 6. The CDR3 here is CASSDQQGGNEKLFF. In DNA form, the CDR3 reads TGTGCCAGCAGCGACCAACAGGGGGGGAATGAAAAACTGTTTTTT.

CDR3 DNA sequence: TGTGCCTGGATTCGGGCGGGGACCCAGTACTTC. Protein sequence: CAWIRAGTQYF. The V and J genes are TRBV30 and TRBJ2-5; D is perhaps TRBD2 (5 bases). Trimming removed 4 bases at V and 7 bases at J, with 10 bases between. The length of the CDR3 is 11 residues. The germline V gene has CDR1 GTSNPN and CDR2 SVGIG (reference sequence).

The chain combines TRBV11-3 with TRBJ1-1; D may be TRBD1 (6 bases). V gave up 5 bases and J gave up 3 bases, with 16 bases separating them. Germline CDR1 and CDR2: SGHNT and YENEEA. This CDR3 comprises 15 residues. In nucleotides, the CDR3 is TGTGCCAGCAGCCTAGGTGGACAGAGAGACACTGAAGCTTTCTTT. Translated: CASSLGGQRDTEAFF.

The V gene is TRBV28, the J gene TRBJ1-2; D is perhaps TRBD1 (6 bases). The CDR3 runs 15 residues. Trimming cost V 6 bases and J 2 bases, with 16 bases left between them. Germline CDR1 is MDHEN and CDR2 is SYDVKM. The CDR3 here is CASRTPQGVNYGYTF. CDR3 in DNA: TGTGCCAGCAGAACTCCACAGGGAGTCAACTATGGCTACACCTTC.

The chain recombines TRBV5-1 with TRBJ1-1, with D possibly TRBD1 on 6 matching bases. This CDR3 spans 14 amino acids. V lost 3 bases and J 7 bases, leaving 16 bases between the germline ends. Germline lookup yields CDR1 SGHRS and CDR2 YFSETQ. CDR3 bases: TGCGCCAGCAGCTCCACCGACAGGCCGAATGAAGCTTTCTTT. It is translated as CASSSTDRPNEAFF.

The chain recombines TRBV7-2 with TRBJ1-1; maybe TRBD1 (5 bases). Per the germline V gene, CDR1 is SGHTA and CDR2 is FQGNSA. V lost 4 bases and J 5 bases, leaving 17 bases between the germline ends. The CDR3 runs 15 residues. Here the CDR3 DNA reads TGTGCCAGCAGCTCTGTAGGCCTGGGGGGGACTGAAGCTTTCTTT. Amino acid sequence: CASSSVGLGGTEAFF.

Only one count was recorded for this clone. The V and J genes are TRBV6-2 or TRBV6-3 and TRBJ2-1; 7 bases fit TRBD1. The CDR3 is made up of 13 amino acids. Germline CDR1 and CDR2: MNHEY and SVGEGT. The junction had 5 bases not matched to a gene; V was cut back by 5 bases and J by 7 bases. CDR3 bases: TGTGCCAGCAGTACAGGGGTGGCGAATGAGCAGTTCTTC. Protein sequence: CASSTGVANEQFF.

This chain joins TRBV10-3 and TRBJ2-1; TRBD1 matches at 12 bases. The germline V gene encodes CDR1 ENHRY and CDR2 SYGVKD. V gave up 11 bases and J gave up 8 bases; unmatched junction bases: 7. The CDR3 is 13 amino acids. CDR3 DNA: TGTGCCGCTGACGGGACAGGGGGCGATGAGCAGTTCTTC. Amino acid sequence: CAADGTGGDEQFF.

This sequence joins TRBV5-1 and TRBJ1-1; D is perhaps TRBD1 (6 bases). The CDR3 covers 15 residues. V dropped 3 bases and J dropped 9 bases, with 21 bases sitting between them. Germline loops: CDR1 SGHRS, CDR2 YFSETQ. Written as DNA, the CDR3 is TGCGCCAGCAGCTCCCAACTACAGGGTACTGGACAAGCTTTCTTT. It yields the protein CASSSQLQGTGQAFF.

The rearrangement joins TRBV10-3 to TRBJ2-3, with TRBD1 identical over 11 bases. The germline CDR1 and CDR2 sequences are ENHRY and SYGVKD. V gave up 8 bases and J gave up 4 bases; unmatched junction bases: 14. There are 17 residues in the CDR3. The CDR3 sequence: CAIGQGAGGSSADTQYF. The CDR3 DNA reads TGTGCCATCGGACAGGGGGCCGGCGGGAGTTCCGCAGATACGCAGTATTTT.

This chain links TRBV30 with TRBJ2-3; TRBD2 might be the D (6 bases). The CDR3 totals 13 residues. Trimming removed 4 bases from V and 6 bases from J, with 14 bases in between. The germline gives CDR1 GTSNPN, CDR2 SVGIG (reference sequence). CDR3 nucleotides: TGTGCCTGGACCCGAGGAGGAGGGGATACGCAGTATTTT. Translating gives CAWTRGGGDTQYF. Full variable domain (rest looked up from reference TRBV30 and TRBJ2-3): SQTIHQWPATLVQPVGSPLSLECTVEGTSNPNLYWYRQAAGRGLQLLFYSVGIGQISSEVPQNLSASRPQDRQFILSSKKLLLSDSGFYLCAWTRGGGDTQYFGPGTRLTVL.